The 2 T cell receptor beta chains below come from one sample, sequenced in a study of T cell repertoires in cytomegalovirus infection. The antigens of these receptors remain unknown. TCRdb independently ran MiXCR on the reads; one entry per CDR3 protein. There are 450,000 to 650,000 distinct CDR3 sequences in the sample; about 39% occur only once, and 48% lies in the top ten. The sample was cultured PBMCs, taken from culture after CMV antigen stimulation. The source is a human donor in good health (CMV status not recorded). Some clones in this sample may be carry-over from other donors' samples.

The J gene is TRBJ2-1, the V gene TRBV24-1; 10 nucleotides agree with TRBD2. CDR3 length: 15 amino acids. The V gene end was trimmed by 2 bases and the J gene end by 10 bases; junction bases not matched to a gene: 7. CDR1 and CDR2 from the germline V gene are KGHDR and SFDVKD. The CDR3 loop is CATSDSPSGSREQFF. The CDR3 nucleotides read TGTGCCACCAGTGATTCCCCTAGCGGGAGCAGGGAGCAGTTCTTC.

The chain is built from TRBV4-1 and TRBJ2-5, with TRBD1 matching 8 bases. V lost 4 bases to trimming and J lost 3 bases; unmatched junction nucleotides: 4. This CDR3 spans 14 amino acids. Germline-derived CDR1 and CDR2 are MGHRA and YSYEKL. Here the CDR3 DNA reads TGCGCCAGCAGCCGGACAGGGATAAAAGAGACCCAGTACTTC. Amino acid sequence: CASSRTGIKETQYF.